This T cell receptor beta chain was identified during a study of T cells in Graves' hyperthyroidism and ophthalmopathy. The TCR beta CDR3 regions underwent amplification using RNA transcripts as the source. The primer set for the first-round RT-PCR of the TCR CDR3 was HTBI. TCRdb redid the calling of the multiplex PCR reads with MiXCR, one entry per CDR3 protein. The sample consists of some 350,000 distinct CDR3 sequences, 15% to 19% of them appearing once. The CDR3 totals 16 residues. Germline V lookup: CDR1 SGHAT, CDR2 FQNNGV. V lost 0 bases to trimming and J lost 5 bases, with 17 bases between them.

The sequenced material came from blood. This chain uses TRBV11-2 with TRBJ2-7; the D is unclear. The TCR sequence derives from a woman aged 18-30 years with Graves' hyperthyroidism that later progressed to Graves' ophthalmopathy. The CDR3 bases are TGTGCCAGCAGCTTAGATCCCGGTTTCCTATCCCACGAGCAGTACTTC. Its translation is CASSLDPGFLSHEQYF.